This passage covers 5 T cell receptor beta chains from one sample sequenced in a study of T cells after yellow fever vaccination. TCRdb reprocessed the 5' RACE reads with MiXCR, giving one entry per CDR3 protein. The table includes fewer than 400,000 distinct CDR3 sequences, about 6.2% detected once. The material sequenced was PBMCs, taken 5 days after the yellow fever booster vaccination. These receptor sequences come from a man under 40 who received the YFV17D yellow fever vaccine.

V gene TRBV7-2 combines with J gene TRBJ2-3, with a weak D call TRBD2 (6 bases). Germline values: CDR1 SGHTA, CDR2 FQGNSA. The V end lost 0 bases, the J end lost 3 bases, and 10 bases lay between the germline ends. The CDR3 is 15 residues long. The CDR3, as DNA: TGTGCCAGCAGCTTAGCGGGACTTGAAACAGATACGCAGTATTTT. Translation: CASSLAGLETDTQYF.

The chain links TRBV11-3 to TRBJ2-2; D is uncertain. V was pared by 5 bases and J by 5 bases, with 6 bases between. Germline CDR1 SGHNT, CDR2 YENEEA. The CDR3 sequence is 12 residues long. The DNA for the CDR3 is TGTGCCAGCAGCCGTCAGACCGGGGAGCTGTTTTTT. Residues: CASSRQTGELFF.

This clonotype was found many times. One end of the junction fails to match germline, which may point to a read error. CDR3 sequence reads: CASGGPYNEQFF. The CDR3, as DNA: TGTGCCAGCGGTGGGCCCTATAATGAGCAGTTCTTC. This sequence joins TRBV7-2 and TRBJ2-1, with D unclear. Germline assignment: CDR1 SGHTA and CDR2 FQGNSA. This CDR3 comprises 12 residues. Based on the CDR3 plus reference TRBV7-2 and TRBJ2-1, the full variable domain is GAGVSQSPSNKVTEKGKDVELRCDPISGHTALYWYRQSLGQGLEFLIYFQGNSAPDKSGLPSDRFSAERTGGSVSTLTIQRTQQEDSAVYLCASGGPYNEQFFGPGTRLTVL.

The chain joins TRBV7-9 to TRBJ2-1; no firm D call. With 5 bases removed from V and 4 bases from J, the gap between germline ends came to 18 bases. Looked up from germline, CDR1 is SEHNR and CDR2 is FQNEAQ (reference sequence). The CDR3 is made up of 16 amino acids. CDR3 region: CASSPQAKLLYNEQFF. In DNA, the CDR3 is TGTGCCAGCAGCCCTCAAGCTAAACTTTTATACAATGAGCAGTTCTTC.

V gene TRBV20-1 combines with J gene TRBJ1-4; D is ambiguous. CDR1 is DFQATT and CDR2 is SNEGSKA in the germline V gene (reference sequence). Trimming removed 6 bases from V and 7 bases from J, with 15 bases in between. The CDR3 runs 13 residues. In DNA form, the CDR3 reads TGCAGTGCCCCCGCCGGCGGCGGTGAAAAACTGTTTTTT. This sequence encodes CSAPAGGGEKLFF.